This T cell receptor (beta chain) was found in a study of blood T cells in healthy people across ages (dated by TCRdb to the mid-2010s). Context from the whole study: Template switching captured roughly one uniquely barcoded TCR beta cDNA molecule per two T cells in model experiments. The study measured age-related changes in TCR beta repertoire diversity using deep sequencing normalized with unique cDNA molecular identifiers. Donors of different ages were randomly distributed across sequencing lanes to avoid experimental bias. Donors were grouped into four age groups: young (average approximately 15 years), middle-aged (roughly 40), aged (approximately 67) and long-lived (roughly 80). For two donors (one aged 18 to 29 and one aged 80 or older), the study analyzed two additional independent replicas of 1 million unique cDNA reads from the same blood draw.

A note on this clonotype: Its target antigen remains unknown. At one end the junction does not follow the germline gene, possibly because of a read error.

CDR1 MDHEN and CDR2 SYDVKM are derived from the germline V gene. The CDR3 sequence holds 17 residues, the cysteine and phenylalanine included. Kept here is only the CDR3 DNA, which spans 51 bases and is read in frame from base 1. Libraries came from 5' RACE. The data were produced on an Illumina HiSeq 2500. A second PCR of about 6 to 11 cycles was performed with a sample-barcoded 5' primer and a J-beta primer mix. A template-switch 5' adaptor carrying 12 random nucleotides introduced a unique molecular identifier onto each TCR beta cDNA molecule. Each sample yielded at least 3 million CDR3-containing paired-end reads. All of the RNA was converted into first-strand cDNA using the Mint cDNA synthesis kit, with a TRBC-specific oligonucleotide serving as the primer. Following uracil-DNA glycosylase treatment, all cDNA underwent a first 18-cycle PCR with the universal primers M1SS and BC2_uni_R. In the authors' own workflow: For normalization, 1 million high-quality reads were randomly selected from each sample, with every read carrying a distinct molecular identifier. Instead of being binned into consensus sequences, reads that shared molecular identifiers were thrown out. CDR3 identification, clonotype clustering and error correction used MiTCR with a Q25 quality threshold and the strictest error-elimination algorithm. A nonparametric unseen species model with Euler transformation was used to estimate a lower bound on total TCR beta diversity. In-frame beta chains were kept once TCRdb had trimmed the public reads at Q25 with fastp and called clones with MiXCR. When rows share a CDR3 protein, they turn into one entry using the most common DNA and genes. TCRdb assigned the V and J calls; the authors' analysis was not used. The sample records about 1 million distinct CDR3 sequences, over 35% of which are singletons. About 20% of the sample is held by the ten biggest clonotypes.

Beyond this particular receptor, the publication reports: Estimates of total diversity from one million sequenced T cells were regarded as lower bounds and underestimates. Because profiling used bulk unsorted PBMCs, naive and antigen-experienced compartments could not be compared conclusively. Because the CMV infection status of the donors was unknown, age-related changes in expanded clonotypes may potentially have been confounded. Observed TCR beta diversity per million T cells fell roughly linearly with age, and a significant reduction was already apparent by age around 40. Compared with the aged group, the long-lived group had more naive CD4+ T cells, fewer expanded clones and increased TCR diversity, a pattern suggesting age selection. The percentage of naive T cells measured by flow cytometry correlated strongly with observed TCR beta diversity.

The roughly 38 donors, aged about 6 to 90 years, were systemically healthy Caucasian individuals from Russia. Each donor gave roughly 11 milliliters of peripheral blood, drawn into EDTA-treated Vacutainer tubes. Ficoll-Paque density-gradient centrifugation was used to isolate PBMCs, with at least 7 million per sample. Total RNA was extracted from PBMCs with Trizol reagent, with at least 6 micrograms obtained per sample. Naive CD45RAhigh/CD27high T cell percentages were measured by flow cytometry on a PBMC aliquot from every donor. This receptor was obtained from a woman aged 60-75 years in good health. The rearranged chain carries TRBV28 and TRBJ1-6, and TRBD1 may be the D gene, going by 5 matching bases. Sequenced: blood. The DNA sequence follows: TGTGCCAGCAGTTCCCATACAGGACTCTCCTATAATTCACCCCTCAACTTT. It is translated as CASSSHTGLSYNSPLNF. The full variable domain, completed from the reference TRBV28 and TRBJ1-6 proteins outside the CDR3, reads DVKVTQSSRYLVKRTGEKVFLECVQDMDHENMFWYRQDPGLGLRLIYFSYDVKMKEKGDIPEGYSVSREKKERFSLILESASTNQTSMYLCASSSHTGLSYNSPLNFGNGTRLTVT.